Shown below are 2 T cell receptor beta chains from a single sample sequenced in a study of blood T cell repertoires in COVID-19. The assay was immunoSEQ multiplex PCR, and TCRdb's table has in-frame clones only and misses some. The sample lists roughly 95,000 clones, roughly four fifths occurring once. Sequencing was done on a sample of peripheral blood. The source of these receptors is a man over 45 with active or convalescent COVID-19.

The chain joins TRBV2 to TRBJ2-7; the match to TRBD1 covers 8 bases. The CDR3 spans 14 residues. Germline CDR1 and CDR2: SNHLY and FYNNEI. J gave up 6 bases and V 2 bases, and 6 bases lay outside the gene matches. CDR3 in amino acids: CASSERQGAFEQYF. CDR3 in DNA: TGTGCCAGCAGTGAAAGGCAGGGGGCTTTCGAGCAGTACTTC.

The V gene is TRBV4-2, the J gene TRBJ2-3; 9 positions match TRBD2. The germline V gene encodes CDR1 LGHNA and CDR2 YNFKEQ. The ends lost 0 bases at V and 1 base at J; junction bases unmatched: 5. The CDR3 contains 17 residues. The CDR3 nucleotides read TGTGCCAGCAGCCAAGATCAGACTAGCGGCCGCACAGATACGCAGTATTTT. Amino acid sequence: CASSQDQTSGRTDTQYF.